Below, 18 T cell receptor beta chains from the same sample are listed, as sequenced in a study of cytomegalovirus exposure and HLA in healthy donors. Primers for the PCR totalled 60 Vbeta and 13 Jbeta. The data were produced by immunoSEQ multiplex PCR, yet TCRdb's version contains in-frame clones alone and is incomplete. There are about 210,000 clones in the sample; about four fifths occur only once, and roughly 10% lies in the top ten. The source material was PBMCs. These receptors were taken from a woman aged 50 to 65 in good health and CMV-seropositive.

This clone was detected a few times. This chain joins TRBV10-3 and TRBJ1-4, with 8 bases matching TRBD1. Germline loops: CDR1 ENHRY, CDR2 SYGVKD. Unmatched junction bases numbered 3, after V lost 4 bases and J lost 8 bases. The CDR3 has 13 residues. CDR3 sequence reads: CAISAGGDEKLFF. CDR3 in DNA: TGTGCCATCAGTGCAGGGGGCGACGAAAAACTGTTTTTT.

This clone was detected once. The CDR3 nucleotides read TGTGCCTGGAAGGGACTAGCGGGGCCATTCACCGGGGAGCTGTTTTTT. Amino acids: CAWKGLAGPFTGELFF. The chain combines TRBV30 with TRBJ2-2, with TRBD2 identical over 13 bases. With 4 bases clipped from V and 4 bases from J, the junction kept 6 bases outside the gene matches. The CDR3 consists of 16 residues. In germline, CDR1 is GTSNPN, CDR2 SVGIG (reference sequence). Based on the CDR3 plus reference TRBV30 and TRBJ2-2, the full variable domain is SQTIHQWPATLVQPVGSPLSLECTVEGTSNPNLYWYRQAAGRGLQLLFYSVGIGQISSEVPQNLSASRPQDRQFILSSKKLLLSDSGFYLCAWKGLAGPFTGELFFGEGSRLTVL.

This chain uses TRBV6-6 with TRBJ1-6, with TRBD1 matching over 7 bases. The CDR3 loop spans 15 amino acids. Germline CDR1 is MNHNY and CDR2 is SVGAGI (reference sequence). Trimming took 0 bases from V and 7 from J; bases not matched to a gene: 3. The CDR3 loop reads CASSYSPGQNSPLHF. The CDR3 DNA reads as TGTGCCAGCAGTTACTCCCCGGGACAGAATTCACCCCTCCACTTT.

The chain is built from TRBV30 and TRBJ1-5; TRBD1 matches at 11 bases. CDR1 GTSNPN and CDR2 SVGIG come from the germline V gene (reference sequence). V shed 4 bases, J shed 6 bases, and the junction held 11 bases outside the gene matches. The CDR3 is made up of 16 amino acids. DNA of the CDR3: TGTGCCTGGATCCCCTCCGGGACAGGGGGTTCTCAGCCCCAGCATTTT. Amino acids: CAWIPSGTGGSQPQHF.

The chain joins TRBV30 to TRBJ1-1; weak D call: TRBD1 (5 bases). V dropped 0 bases and J dropped 8 bases, with 7 bases sitting between them. The CDR3 is made up of 11 amino acids. Germline values: CDR1 GTSNPN, CDR2 SVGIG (reference sequence). The CDR3 is CAWSVGGEAFF. The DNA of the CDR3 is TGTGCCTGGAGTGTGGGGGGGGAAGCTTTCTTT.

This clone was counted only a few times. The chain is built from TRBV7-9 and TRBJ1-1; TRBD1 matches at 7 bases. The CDR3 covers 13 residues. In germline, CDR1 is SEHNR, CDR2 FQNEAQ (reference sequence). The trim removed 8 bases at V and 7 bases at J, leaving 10 bases unmatched. This CDR3 is CASCREQGHEAFF. The DNA of the CDR3 is TGTGCCAGCTGTCGAGAACAGGGGCATGAAGCTTTCTTT.

The V and J genes are TRBV5-4 and TRBJ2-5; 8 bases agree with TRBD2. The CDR3 consists of 15 residues. From germline, CDR1 is SGHNT and CDR2 YYREEE (reference sequence). V shed 4 bases and J 3 bases; nucleotides not matched to a gene: 8. CDR3 amino acids: CASSPGLVSKETQYF. CDR3 nucleotide sequence: TGTGCCAGCAGCCCGGGACTAGTGAGCAAAGAGACCCAGTACTTC.

The chain uses TRBV18 and TRBJ1-3, with TRBD1 identical over 10 bases. J lost 6 bases, V lost 3 bases, and 5 bases had no gene match. This CDR3 is 15 amino acids long. Germline V gene lookup returns CDR1 KGHSH and CDR2 LQKENI. CDR3 in DNA: TGTGCCAGCTCACCCGGACAGGGGGTTCTAAACACCATATATTTT. Translated: CASSPGQGVLNTIYF.

The rearrangement uses TRBV6-5 and TRBJ1-1, with D possibly TRBD1 on 5 matching bases. The CDR3 has 13 residues. Germline lookup yields CDR1 MNHEY and CDR2 SVGAGI. Trimming removed 0 bases at V and 4 bases at J, with 6 bases between. CDR3 in amino acids: CASSYSQGTEAFF. The CDR3 nucleotides are TGTGCCAGCAGTTACTCCCAGGGCACTGAAGCTTTCTTT.

The chain has TRBV19 and TRBJ2-2, with D possibly TRBD1 on 7 matching bases. Trimming left V 0 bases short and J 5 bases short, with 13 bases between. CDR1 LNHDA and CDR2 SQIVND come from the germline V gene (reference sequence). The CDR3 is made up of 16 amino acids. The CDR3 sequence: CASSIDGGGRTGELFF. The CDR3 DNA is TGTGCCAGTAGTATAGATGGAGGGGGCCGGACCGGGGAGCTGTTTTTT. The whole variable domain, filled in from reference TRBV19 and TRBJ2-2, reads DGGITQSPKYLFRKEGQNVTLSCEQNLNHDAMYWYRQDPGQGLRLIYYSQIVNDFQKGDIAEGYSVSREKKESFPLTVTSAQKNPTAFYLCASSIDGGGRTGELFFGEGSRLTVL.

V and J are TRBV4-1 and TRBJ2-2; D gene uncertain. CDR3 size: 14 residues. Trimming stripped 0 bases from V and 8 bases from J, with 10 bases between. CDR1 is MGHRA, CDR2 YSYEKL, per germline. The DNA for the CDR3 is TGCGCCAGCAGCCAAGACTTCACAGTGGGGGAGCTGTTTTTT. Amino acid sequence: CASSQDFTVGELFF.

This clone was detected once. V usage is TRBV6-1 and J usage is TRBJ2-7; possibly TRBD2 for D (5 bases). The length of the CDR3 is 15 residues. The germline V and J ends were trimmed by 1 base and 3 bases, with 13 bases remaining between them. Germline CDR1 MNHNS, CDR2 SASEGT. Here the CDR3 reads CASSEEKDEGYEQYF. The CDR3, as DNA: TGTGCCAGCAGTGAAGAGAAAGACGAGGGCTACGAGCAGTACTTC.

V and J are TRBV13 and TRBJ2-6, with TRBD1 matching 9 bases. With V trimmed by 5 bases and J by 2 bases, 7 bases remained unmatched. The germline V gene encodes CDR1 PRHDT and CDR2 FYEKMQ (reference sequence). The CDR3 is 17 residues long. The CDR3 DNA sequence: TGTGCCAGCAGCCTCCAGACAGGGGGGCCTGGGGCCAACGTCCTGACTTTC. It specifies CASSLQTGGPGANVLTF.

The genes are TRBV27 and TRBJ1-1; D is undetermined. The CDR3 covers 14 residues. Germline values: CDR1 MNHEY, CDR2 SMNVEV (reference sequence). Trimming removed 0 bases from V and 1 base from J, with 6 bases in between. The CDR3: CASSLSRRNTEAFF. As DNA, the CDR3 is TGTGCCAGCAGTTTATCACGTAGGAACACTGAAGCTTTCTTT.

This chain joins TRBV28 and TRBJ2-7; TRBD1 is a possible D gene (6 bases). CDR1 is MDHEN, CDR2 SYDVKM, per germline. Trimming removed 2 bases from V and 0 bases from J, with 8 bases in between. The CDR3 consists of 14 residues. CDR3 DNA sequence: TGTGCCAGCAGTTTAAGGGGGACCTCCTACGAGCAGTACTTC. Its protein is CASSLRGTSYEQYF.

In its sample, this clone was seen a few times. In DNA form, the CDR3 reads TGTGCCAGCCAGGACTCCTTGAACACTGAAGCTTTCTTT. Encoded protein: CASQDSLNTEAFF. The chain uses TRBV28 and TRBJ1-1; D call uncertain. The CDR3 spans 13 residues. Trimming took 8 bases from V and 0 from J, leaving 10 bases between them. Germline V gives CDR1 MDHEN, CDR2 SYDVKM.

V gene TRBV19 combines with J gene TRBJ2-4; D is possibly TRBD2 (5 bases). Trimming cost V 6 bases and J 4 bases, with 13 bases left between them. This CDR3 contains 14 residues. Germline lookup yields CDR1 LNHDA and CDR2 SQIVND (reference sequence). CDR3 bases: TGTGCCAGTAGATTCCGCGAGGGTAAAAACATTCAGTACTTC. Translating gives CASRFREGKNIQYF.

This chain joins TRBV6-6 and TRBJ1-5; D unclear. CDR3 length: 16 residues. Trimming stripped 4 bases from V and 1 base from J, with 14 bases between. Germline values: CDR1 MNHNY, CDR2 SVGAGI (reference sequence). Here the CDR3 DNA reads TGTGCCAGCAGTTTCGGTCTCCCGGGGAGCAATCAGCCCCAGCATTTT. As protein: CASSFGLPGSNQPQHF.